Listed below are T cell receptor beta chains from one sample, sequenced in a study of blood T cell repertoires in COVID-19. The method was immunoSEQ multiplex PCR; TCRdb's version includes in-frame clones alone and lacks a portion of them. The sample has 250,000 to 300,000 clones, around 90% seen once. The sample was peripheral blood. The receptors here all came from a man aged 50-59 years with acute or convalescent COVID-19. Both conserved end residues are part of each CDR3. Each record gives: J gene, D gene, clone size, V gene, CDR3 DNA, CDR3 protein. The D gene is left open where the match is weak. Size is omitted from some rows. Given values are once, few, many or a class for expanded clones.

TRBJ1-5 . . TRBV7-2 TGTGCCAGCAGCTTATCGGTGGGGGGGCCTCCCCAGCATTTT CASSLSVGGPPQHF
TRBJ2-1 TRBD2 . TRBV15 TGTGCCACCAGCCTGACTAGCGGGGGGCTGGGTGAGCAGTTCTTC CATSLTSGGLGEQFF
TRBJ1-4 TRBD1 . TRBV29-1 TGCAGCGTCCGGACAGGGGATGAAAAACTGTTTTTT CSVRTGDEKLFF
TRBJ2-7 TRBD2 . TRBV5-5 TGTGCCAGCAGCTTTCGGGGGGTACCATCCTACGAGCAGTACTTC CASSFRGVPSYEQYF
TRBJ2-2 . . TRBV15 TGTGCCACCAGCAGAGACCTGAACACCGGGGAGCTGTTTTTT CATSRDLNTGELFF
TRBJ2-7 TRBD1 . TRBV12-3/TRBV12-4 TGTGCCAGCAGCCCCGGGACAGGGGAAGGGCAGTACTTC CASSPGTGEGQYF
TRBJ1-1 TRBD1 . TRBV18 TGTGCCAGCTCACCTCCCGGACAGGGAGGGACTGAAGCTTTCTTT CASSPPGQGGTEAFF
TRBJ2-1 TRBD2 . TRBV7-9 TGTGCCAGCAGCCCGGGACTAGCGGGGGCCTTCTACAATGAGCAGTTCTTC CASSPGLAGAFYNEQFF
TRBJ1-2 . . TRBV3-1/TRBV3-2 TGTGCCAGCAGCCCCACGGGGAACTATGGCTACACCTTC CASSPTGNYGYTF
TRBJ1-1 . . TRBV7-2 TGTGCCAGCAGCTCTCGACAGGAGAACAAAGCTTTCTTT CASSSRQENKAFF
TRBJ1-5 TRBD1 . TRBV11-3 TGTGCCATCCCCCCTGACAGGGGCCCCCAGCCCCAGCATTTT CAIPPDRGPQPQHF
TRBJ1-1 TRBD1 . TRBV11-3 TGTGCCAGCAGCTTAGATCGATGGCAGGGGGACACTGAAGCTTTCTTT CASSLDRWQGDTEAFF
TRBJ1-3 TRBD1 . TRBV5-1 TGCGCCAGCAGCCCGCGACAGGGGGCGTCTGGAAACACCATATATTTT CASSPRQGASGNTIYF
TRBJ2-5 . . TRBV19 TGTGCCAGTAGTATAAGCCAGGGATGGGAAGAGACCCAGTACTTC CASSISQGWEETQYF
TRBJ1-3 . . TRBV19 TGTGCCAGTAGTATCGGGTACTCTGGAAACACCATATATTTT CASSIGYSGNTIYF
TRBJ2-3 . . TRBV27 TGTGCCAGCAGTTTAGGAAGCGAAGATACGCAGTATTTT CASSLGSEDTQYF
TRBJ2-7 TRBD2 . TRBV9 TGTGCCAGCAGCGTAACCCTTACGGGGGGGATGTACGAGCAGTACTTC CASSVTLTGGMYEQYF
TRBJ1-2 . once TRBV9 TGTGCCAGCAGCGTAGAGGCCAGGGTCGACTATGGCTACACCTTC CASSVEARVDYGYTF
TRBJ2-7 TRBD1 . TRBV6-5 TGTGCCAGTAAGCTTACAGGGGCCCAGGGAGAGCAGTACTTC CASKLTGAQGEQYF
TRBJ1-6 . . TRBV5-5 TGTGCCAGCAGCTTGGCGGCGGTGTCAAGCCTATCACCCCTCCACTTT CASSLAAVSSLSPLHF
TRBJ2-1 . . TRBV2 TGTGCCAGCAATACAGGATACAATGAGCAGTTCTTC CASNTGYNEQFF
TRBJ1-4 TRBD1 . TRBV30 TGTGCCTGGAGTGTCGGACAGGGGAATGAAAAACTGTTTTTT CAWSVGQGNEKLFF
TRBJ2-1 TRBD2 once TRBV7-9 TGTGCCAGCAGCTCCTACGGACTAGCGGAGTACAATGAGCAGTTCTTC CASSSYGLAEYNEQFF
TRBJ2-7 TRBD1 . TRBV5-1 TGCGCCAGCAGCGACCGGGACAGGGGGTTTCCCTACGAGCAGTACTTC CASSDRDRGFPYEQYF
TRBJ1-2 . . TRBV7-9 TGTGCCAGCAGCCTGACAGTGCCGCTCGCCGGCTACACCTTC CASSLTVPLAGYTF
TRBJ1-1 TRBD1 . TRBV19 TGTGCCAGTAGTATAGGGGGACAGGGGAAGGGTGAAGCTTTCTTT CASSIGGQGKGEAFF
TRBJ2-7 TRBD1 . TRBV9 TGTGCCAGCAGCCCAACCGGGACAGGGCTCGGCGAGCAGTACTTC CASSPTGTGLGEQYF
TRBJ1-2 . . TRBV9 TGTGCCAGCAGCGCCCTAACCACTAACTATGGCTACACCTTC CASSALTTNYGYTF
TRBJ2-1 . . TRBV12-3/TRBV12-4 TGTGCCAGCAGTCTCAGAAATGAGCAGTTCTTC CASSLRNEQFF
TRBJ2-2 . . TRBV13 TGTGCCAGCAGCTGGGGGGTATCCGGGGAGCTGTTTTTT CASSWGVSGELFF
TRBJ2-1 TRBD2 . TRBV3-1/TRBV3-2 TGTGCCAGCAGCGGGACTAGCGTGGATGAGCAGTTCTTC CASSGTSVDEQFF
TRBJ1-5 . . TRBV18 TGTGCCAGCTCACCACCGGGGCAGGGCGGCCAGCCCCAGCATTTT CASSPPGQGGQPQHF
TRBJ2-1 . . TRBV9 TGTGCCAGCAGCGTCTCTACAGGGTTCTATGAGCAGTTCTTC CASSVSTGFYEQFF
TRBJ2-7 . . TRBV10-2 TGCGCCAGCAGTGAAAGTGGGGCCGCCTACGAGCAGTACTTC CASSESGAAYEQYF
TRBJ2-3 . . TRBV19 TGTGCCAGTAGTCCCTTCGGGTCCCGTGAGGGAGATACGCAGTATTTT CASSPFGSREGDTQYF
TRBJ1-5 . . TRBV5-8 TGTGCCAGCAGCTTGGGCGATAGAGGGCAGCCCCAGCATTTT CASSLGDRGQPQHF
TRBJ2-3 TRBD1 . TRBV7-9 TGTGCCAGCAGCATTACCGGGACAGGGGGCTTCACAGATACGCAGTATTTT CASSITGTGGFTDTQYF
TRBJ1-3 . . TRBV9 TGTGCCAGCAGCGTGTGGGGCGGAAACACCATATATTTT CASSVWGGNTIYF
TRBJ2-2 . . TRBV2 TGTGCCAGCAACCGGGACTCTTCTTACACCGGGGAGCTGTTTTTT CASNRDSSYTGELFF
TRBJ2-5 TRBD1 . TRBV23-1 TGCGCCAGCAGTCATCCCCCAATCGACAGGGGGGCACAAGAGACCCAGTACTTC CASSHPPIDRGAQETQYF
TRBJ2-1 TRBD1 . TRBV5-4 TGTGCCAGCACCGGGACAGGGGTTGTCGATGAGCAGTTCTTC CASTGTGVVDEQFF
TRBJ1-5 . . TRBV5-1 TGCGCCAGCAGCTTGGGCGTCGAACAGCCCCAGCATTTT CASSLGVEQPQHF
TRBJ2-5 . . TRBV7-9 TGTGCCAGCAGCTTACTTGAGACCCAGTACTTC CASSLLETQYF
TRBJ2-2 TRBD2 . TRBV5-1 TGCGCCAGCAGCTTTGTTCCGGGAGGCACCGGGGAGCTGTTTTTT CASSFVPGGTGELFF
TRBJ2-5 . . TRBV27 TGTGCCAGCAGTTACTCCGCCGGGGGTCTGGAGACCCAGTACTTC CASSYSAGGLETQYF
TRBJ2-5 TRBD2 . TRBV19 TGTGCCAGTAGCAAAGTCGGGGGGAGGGTTCAAGAGACCCAGTACTTC CASSKVGGRVQETQYF